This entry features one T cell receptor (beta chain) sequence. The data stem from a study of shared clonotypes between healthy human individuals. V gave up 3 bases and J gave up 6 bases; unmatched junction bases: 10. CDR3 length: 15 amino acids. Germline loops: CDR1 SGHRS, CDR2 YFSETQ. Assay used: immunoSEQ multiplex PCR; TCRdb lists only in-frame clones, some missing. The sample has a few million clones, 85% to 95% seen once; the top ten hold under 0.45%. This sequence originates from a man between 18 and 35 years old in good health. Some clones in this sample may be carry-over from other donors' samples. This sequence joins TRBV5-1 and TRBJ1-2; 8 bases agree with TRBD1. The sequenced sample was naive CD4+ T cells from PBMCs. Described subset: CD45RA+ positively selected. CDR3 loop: CASSSLSGGADGYTF. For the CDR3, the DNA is TGCGCCAGCAGCTCTTTATCAGGGGGCGCTGATGGCTACACCTTC.